This T cell receptor beta chain was sequenced for a study of blood T cell repertoires in COVID-19. V shed 1 base and J shed 6 bases, with 13 bases lying between them. The CDR3 loop spans 14 amino acids. Germline V gives CDR1 SGHTA, CDR2 FQGNSA. The protocol was immunoSEQ multiplex PCR, while the TCRdb copy is restricted to in-frame clones and leaves out a portion. The sample has 200,000 to 250,000 clones; 70% to 90% are singletons. This chain links TRBV7-2 with TRBJ2-7, with D possibly matching TRBD2 (6 bases). This TCR derives from a woman aged 55-70 years with active or convalescent COVID-19. Input material: peripheral blood. The CDR3 DNA follows: TGTGCCAGCAGCTTAGGGGCGGGGCCTAGCGAGCAGTACGTC. The encoded protein is CASSLGAGPSEQYV.